This passage covers 19 T cell receptor beta chains from one sample sequenced in a study of blood T cell repertoires in COVID-19. TCRdb keeps only in-frame clones here, not all; method: immunoSEQ multiplex PCR. The repertoire includes 80,000 or so clones, roughly 89% of them detected once, and more than 2% sits in the top ten. The sequencing sample was made of peripheral blood. The receptors come from a man aged 45-65 years with acute or convalescent COVID-19.

CDR3 coding DNA: TGTGCCAGCAGCCCGACTAGTGTTGATACGCAGTATTTT. Translated, it gives CASSPTSVDTQYF. The J gene is TRBJ2-3, the V gene TRBV7-3, with D perhaps TRBD2 (6 bases). The length of the CDR3 is 13 residues. Germline V gene lookup returns CDR1 SGHTA and CDR2 FQGTGA. The ends were cut back, 5 bases at V and 6 bases at J, with 12 bases in the middle. Full variable domain (outside the CDR3, taken from reference TRBV7-3 and TRBJ2-3): GAGVSQTPSNKVTEKGKYVELRCDPISGHTALYWYRQSLGQGPEFLIYFQGTGAADDSGLPNDRFFAVRPEGSVSTLKIQRTERGDSAVYLCASSPTSVDTQYFGPGTRLTVL.

V is TRBV6-5 and J is TRBJ1-1; the D is unclear. CDR1 is MNHEY, CDR2 SVGAGI, per germline. This CDR3 contains 14 residues. V gave up 2 bases and J gave up 1 base, with 8 bases separating them. CDR3 coding DNA: TGTGCCAGCAGTTACAACTTCCCGAACACTGAAGCTTTCTTT. Encoded protein: CASSYNFPNTEAFF.

The J gene is TRBJ1-1, the V gene TRBV28, with D hard to call. V was pared by 10 bases and J by 4 bases, with 7 bases between. This CDR3 has 10 residues. The V gene's germline CDR1 is MDHEN and CDR2 SYDVKM. The CDR3 reads CATASTEAFF. The CDR3 DNA follows: TGTGCCACCGCGTCCACTGAAGCTTTCTTT. Looking up the rest from reference TRBV28 and TRBJ1-1 gives the full variable domain: DVKVTQSSRYLVKRTGEKVFLECVQDMDHENMFWYRQDPGLGLRLIYFSYDVKMKEKGDIPEGYSVSREKKERFSLILESASTNQTSMYLCATASTEAFFGQGTRLTVV.

This clone was seen a single time. The chain employs TRBV7-8 and TRBJ2-2; 9 bases fit TRBD2. The germline CDR1 and CDR2 sequences are SGHVS and FQNEAQ. This CDR3 region has 18 residues. Trimming cost V 0 bases and J 3 bases; bases outside gene matches: 8. In DNA form, the CDR3 reads TGTGCCAGCAGCTTAGCAGTAGCGGGGGCTGATTACACCGGGGAGCTGTTTTTT. Translation: CASSLAVAGADYTGELFF.

V and J are TRBV29-1 and TRBJ1-2; TRBD1 matches 8 bases. This CDR3 comprises 13 residues. Per the germline V gene, CDR1 is SQVTM and CDR2 is ANQGSEA. Trimming at V came to 6 bases and at J to 1 base, leaving 4 bases not matched to a gene. DNA of the CDR3: TGCAGCGTCGGGACAGGTCTTAACTATGGCTACACCTTC. It is translated as CSVGTGLNYGYTF.

V is TRBV10-1 and J is TRBJ1-1; D possibly corresponds to TRBD1 (5 bases). The length of the CDR3 is 12 residues. V lost 6 bases and J lost 3, with 8 bases in between. From germline, CDR1 is WNHNN and CDR2 SYGVQD (reference sequence). The CDR3 spells CASRKQDTEAFF. CDR3 DNA: TGCGCCAGCAGGAAACAGGACACTGAAGCTTTCTTT.

CDR3: CASSLWGGETQYF. DNA of the CDR3: TGTGCCAGCAGCTTATGGGGGGGAGAGACCCAGTACTTC. The rearrangement links TRBV7-3 to TRBJ2-5; TRBD2 agrees at 7 bases. Looked up from germline, CDR1 is SGHTA and CDR2 is FQGTGA. The ends lost 2 bases at V and 4 bases at J; junction bases unmatched: 1. The CDR3 covers 13 residues.

The genes are TRBV28 and TRBJ2-1; tentative D call: TRBD1 (6 bases). This CDR3 region has 16 residues. With 1 base removed from V and 5 bases from J, the gap between germline ends came to 15 bases. Germline V gene sequence: CDR1 MDHEN, CDR2 SYDVKM. Here the CDR3 DNA reads TGTGCCAGCAGTTTATATCCCAGGGGTATAGACAATGAGCAGTTCTTC. Encoded protein: CASSLYPRGIDNEQFF.

The J gene is TRBJ2-3, the V gene TRBV7-2; TRBD2 matches 11 bases. The CDR3 is made up of 15 amino acids. Germline lookup yields CDR1 SGHTA and CDR2 FQGNSA. V trimming: 6 bases; J trimming: 4 bases; junction bases outside the gene matches: 6. CDR3 nucleotides: TGTGCCAGCAGAGCGACTAGCGGGACAGCAGATACGCAGTATTTT. Its translation: CASRATSGTADTQYF.

This chain connects TRBV7-9 to TRBJ1-5; 10 positions match TRBD1. The CDR3 totals 14 residues. CDR1 SEHNR and CDR2 FQNEAQ come from the germline V gene (reference sequence). J gave up 9 bases and V 4 bases, and 6 bases lay outside the gene matches. The CDR3 reads CASSSGTGVRPQHF. Written as DNA, the CDR3 is TGTGCCAGCAGCTCCGGGACAGGGGTTCGGCCCCAGCATTTT.

V gene TRBV6-1 combines with J gene TRBJ1-4, with a tentative D call TRBD1 (6 bases). With 3 bases removed from V and 0 bases from J, the gap between germline ends came to 14 bases. Germline CDR1 reads MNHNS; CDR2 reads SASEGT. The CDR3 contains 17 residues. The CDR3 sequence is CASSEIGGWATNEKLFF. Here the CDR3 DNA reads TGTGCCAGCAGTGAGATTGGGGGCTGGGCAACTAATGAAAAACTGTTTTTT.

This clone has a single count. This chain connects TRBV7-7 to TRBJ2-1; D is unclear. The germline gives CDR1 SSHAT, CDR2 FNYEAQ (reference sequence). The CDR3 extends over 16 amino acids. Deletions cut 0 bases from V and 7 bases from J, with 16 bases between. The DNA of the CDR3 is TGTGCCAGCAGCTTAGCGCTAAACCCCCCTCATAATGAGCAGTTCTTC. It translates to CASSLALNPPHNEQFF.

The CDR3 spells CSASLGGNYGYTF. CDR3 sequence (DNA): TGCAGTGCTAGTTTAGGAGGAAACTATGGCTACACCTTC. The chain combines TRBV20-1 with TRBJ1-2; D is undetermined. The germline gives CDR1 DFQATT, CDR2 SNEGSKA (reference sequence). CDR3 size: 13 residues. V was shortened by 3 bases and J by 2 bases, with 10 bases between the two germline ends.

V gene TRBV24-1 combines with J gene TRBJ2-2, with unresolved D. CDR3 length equals 15 residues. Germline CDR1 KGHDR, CDR2 SFDVKD. The germline V and J ends were trimmed by 4 bases and 8 bases, with 16 bases remaining between them. This CDR3 reads CATSDPTRLEGELFF. DNA for the CDR3: TGTGCCACCAGTGACCCAACACGTTTGGAGGGGGAGCTGTTTTTT.

The V call is TRBV2, the J call TRBJ1-2; no reliable D call. CDR3 length equals 13 residues. Germline lookup yields CDR1 SNHLY and CDR2 FYNNEI. Trimming stripped 8 bases from V and 0 bases from J, with 10 bases between. The CDR3 spells CASRSAANYGYTF. The CDR3 DNA reads TGTGCCAGCCGTAGCGCAGCTAACTATGGCTACACCTTC.

This clone was recorded many times. This chain uses TRBV7-8 with TRBJ1-3, with a possible D match to TRBD1 (5 bases). Per germline, CDR1 SGHVS and CDR2 FQNEAQ. Trimming left V 5 bases short and J 0 bases short, with 14 bases between. The CDR3 covers 16 residues. CDR3 in DNA: TGTGCCAGCAGCGGGAGGGACGCGTCCTCTGGAAACACCATATATTTT. Protein: CASSGRDASSGNTIYF.

The gene calls are TRBV28 and TRBJ1-2; D is ambiguous. The germline V and J ends were trimmed by 2 bases and 4 bases, with 11 bases remaining between them. The CDR3 runs 14 residues. Germline lookup yields CDR1 MDHEN and CDR2 SYDVKM. DNA for the CDR3: TGTGCCAGCAGTTTAGAACCCCCAGTCTATGGCTACACCTTC. Its translation is CASSLEPPVYGYTF.

The V and J genes are TRBV7-3 and TRBJ2-3; 8 bases align to TRBD2. CDR1 and CDR2 from the germline V gene are SGHTA and FQGTGA. This CDR3 region has 14 residues. With V trimmed by 2 bases and J by 3 bases, 1 base remained unmatched. CDR3 in amino acids: CASSLGTRTDTQYF. CDR3 DNA: TGTGCCAGCAGCTTAGGGACTAGGACAGATACGCAGTATTTT. The variable domain in full, completed from reference TRBV7-3 and TRBJ2-3, reads GAGVSQTPSNKVTEKGKYVELRCDPISGHTALYWYRQSLGQGPEFLIYFQGTGAADDSGLPNDRFFAVRPEGSVSTLKIQRTERGDSAVYLCASSLGTRTDTQYFGPGTRLTVL.

This chain uses TRBV28 with TRBJ2-7, with a tentative D call TRBD2 (5 bases). The germline CDR1 and CDR2 sequences are MDHEN and SYDVKM. V dropped 3 bases and J dropped 5 bases, with 14 bases sitting between them. The CDR3 has 14 residues. The CDR3 sequence is CASSFSPGMHEQYF. The CDR3, as DNA: TGTGCCAGCAGTTTTTCCCCCGGGATGCACGAGCAGTACTTC.